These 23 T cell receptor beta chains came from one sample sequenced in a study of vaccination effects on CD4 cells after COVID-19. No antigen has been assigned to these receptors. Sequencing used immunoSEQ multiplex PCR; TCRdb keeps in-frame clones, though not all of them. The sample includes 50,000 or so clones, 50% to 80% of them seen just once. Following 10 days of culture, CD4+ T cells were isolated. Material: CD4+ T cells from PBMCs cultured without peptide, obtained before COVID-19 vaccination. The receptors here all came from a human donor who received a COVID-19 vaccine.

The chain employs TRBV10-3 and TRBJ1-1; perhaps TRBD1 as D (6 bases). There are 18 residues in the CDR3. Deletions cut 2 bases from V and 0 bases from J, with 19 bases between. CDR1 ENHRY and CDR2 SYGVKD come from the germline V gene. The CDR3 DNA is TGTGCCATCAGTGAGGAGGTCGGGGGCCCCCTCATGAACACTGAAGCTTTCTTT. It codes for CAISEEVGGPLMNTEAFF.

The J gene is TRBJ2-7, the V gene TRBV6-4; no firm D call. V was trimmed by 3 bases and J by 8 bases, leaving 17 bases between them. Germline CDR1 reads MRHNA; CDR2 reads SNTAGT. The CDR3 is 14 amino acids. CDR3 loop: CASSEIETKVQQYF. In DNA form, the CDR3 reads TGTGCCAGCAGTGAGATAGAAACTAAAGTTCAGCAGTACTTC.

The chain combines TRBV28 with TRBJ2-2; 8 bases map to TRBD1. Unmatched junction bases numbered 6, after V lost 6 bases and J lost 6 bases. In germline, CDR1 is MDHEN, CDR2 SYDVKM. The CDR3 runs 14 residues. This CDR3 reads CASSPPQGAGELFF. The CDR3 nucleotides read TGTGCCAGCAGCCCCCCACAGGGGGCCGGGGAGCTGTTTTTT.

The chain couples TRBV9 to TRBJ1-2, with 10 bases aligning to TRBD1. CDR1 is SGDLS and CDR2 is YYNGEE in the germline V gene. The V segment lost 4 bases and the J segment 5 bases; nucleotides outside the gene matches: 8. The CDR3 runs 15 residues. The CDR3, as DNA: TGTGCCAGCAGCCCCCAGCCGGGACAGGGGTATGGCTACACCTTC. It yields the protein CASSPQPGQGYGYTF.

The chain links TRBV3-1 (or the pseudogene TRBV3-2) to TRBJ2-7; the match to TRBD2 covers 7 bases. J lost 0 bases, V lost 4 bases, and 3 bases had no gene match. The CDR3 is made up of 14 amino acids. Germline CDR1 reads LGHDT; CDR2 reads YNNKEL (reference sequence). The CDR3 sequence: CASSREGTSYEQYF. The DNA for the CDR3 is TGTGCCAGCAGCCGGGAGGGAACCTCCTACGAGCAGTACTTC.

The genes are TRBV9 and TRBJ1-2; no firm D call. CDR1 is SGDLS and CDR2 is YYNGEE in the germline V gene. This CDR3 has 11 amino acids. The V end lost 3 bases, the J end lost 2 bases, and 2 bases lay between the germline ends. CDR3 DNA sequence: TGTGCCAGCAGCGACAACTATGGCTACACCTTC. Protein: CASSDNYGYTF.

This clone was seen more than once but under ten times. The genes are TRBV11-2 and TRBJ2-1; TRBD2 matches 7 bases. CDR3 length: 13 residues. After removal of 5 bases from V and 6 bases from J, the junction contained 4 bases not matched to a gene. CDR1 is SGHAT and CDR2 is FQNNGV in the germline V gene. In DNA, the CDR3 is TGTGCCAGCAGCCCCCGGACTAGCAATGAGCAGTTCTTC. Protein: CASSPRTSNEQFF.

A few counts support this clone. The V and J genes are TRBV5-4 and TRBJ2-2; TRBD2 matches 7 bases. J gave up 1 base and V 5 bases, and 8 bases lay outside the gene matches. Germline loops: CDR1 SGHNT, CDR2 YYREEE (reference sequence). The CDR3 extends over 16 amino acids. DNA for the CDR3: TGTGCCAGCAGACCCTTCGGGGGGAGGAACACCGGGGAGCTGTTTTTT. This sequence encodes CASRPFGGRNTGELFF.

As DNA, the CDR3 is TGTGCCAGCAGTGAACGAGCAGGGATGACAGATACGCAGTATTTT. Encoded protein: CASSERAGMTDTQYF. The chain joins TRBV2 to TRBJ2-3; D may be TRBD1 (5 bases). Germline CDR1 and CDR2: SNHLY and FYNNEI. The CDR3 totals 15 residues. Trimming took off 2 bases at V and 3 bases at J, with 12 bases between the two ends.

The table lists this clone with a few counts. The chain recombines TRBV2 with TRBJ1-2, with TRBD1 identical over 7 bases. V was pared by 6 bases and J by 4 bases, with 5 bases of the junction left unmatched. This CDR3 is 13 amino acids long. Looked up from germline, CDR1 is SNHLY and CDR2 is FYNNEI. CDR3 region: CASRDSGGYGYTF. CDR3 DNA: TGTGCCAGCAGAGACTCAGGGGGCTATGGCTACACCTTC.

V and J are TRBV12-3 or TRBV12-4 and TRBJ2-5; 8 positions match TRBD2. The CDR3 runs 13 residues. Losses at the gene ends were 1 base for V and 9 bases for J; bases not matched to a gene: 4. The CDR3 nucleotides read TGTGCCAGCAGTTTAGACAGCGGGGGAGCCCAGTACTTC. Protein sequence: CASSLDSGGAQYF.

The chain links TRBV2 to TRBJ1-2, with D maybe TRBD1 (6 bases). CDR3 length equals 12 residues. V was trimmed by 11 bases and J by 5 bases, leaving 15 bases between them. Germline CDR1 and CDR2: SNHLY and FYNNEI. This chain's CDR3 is CAGTRGEYGYTF. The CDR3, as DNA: TGTGCCGGCACAAGGGGGGAGTATGGCTACACCTTC.

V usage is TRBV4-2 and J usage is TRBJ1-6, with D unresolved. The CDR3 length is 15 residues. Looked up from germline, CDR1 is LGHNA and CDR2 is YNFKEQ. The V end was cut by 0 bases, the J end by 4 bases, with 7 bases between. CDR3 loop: CASSQDGGYNSPLHF. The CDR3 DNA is TGTGCCAGCAGCCAAGATGGAGGATATAATTCACCCCTCCACTTT.

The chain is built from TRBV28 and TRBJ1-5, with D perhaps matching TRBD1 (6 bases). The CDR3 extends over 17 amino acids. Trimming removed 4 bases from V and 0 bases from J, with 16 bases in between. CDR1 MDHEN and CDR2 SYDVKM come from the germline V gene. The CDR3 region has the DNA TGTGCCAGCAGTTCCGGGGGACAACCCGATAGCAATCAGCCCCAGCATTTT. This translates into CASSSGGQPDSNQPQHF.

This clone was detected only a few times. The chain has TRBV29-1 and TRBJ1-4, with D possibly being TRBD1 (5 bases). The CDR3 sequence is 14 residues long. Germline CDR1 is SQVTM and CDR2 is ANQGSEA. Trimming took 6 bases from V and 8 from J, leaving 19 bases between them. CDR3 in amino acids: CSVRVGGGGEKLFF. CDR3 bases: TGCAGCGTCCGAGTCGGGGGTGGAGGGGAAAAACTGTTTTTT.

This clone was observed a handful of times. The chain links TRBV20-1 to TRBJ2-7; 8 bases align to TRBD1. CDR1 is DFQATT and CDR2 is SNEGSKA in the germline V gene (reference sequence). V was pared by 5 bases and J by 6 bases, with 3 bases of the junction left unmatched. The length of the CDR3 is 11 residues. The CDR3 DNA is TGCAGTGCTTTTGACAGGGGCGAGCAGTACTTC. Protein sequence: CSAFDRGEQYF.

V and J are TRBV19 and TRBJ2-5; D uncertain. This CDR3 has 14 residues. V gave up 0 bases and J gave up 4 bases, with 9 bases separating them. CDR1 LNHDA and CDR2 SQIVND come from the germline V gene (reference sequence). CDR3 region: CASSIDRWSETQYF. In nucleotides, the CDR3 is TGTGCCAGTAGTATAGATAGGTGGTCAGAGACCCAGTACTTC.

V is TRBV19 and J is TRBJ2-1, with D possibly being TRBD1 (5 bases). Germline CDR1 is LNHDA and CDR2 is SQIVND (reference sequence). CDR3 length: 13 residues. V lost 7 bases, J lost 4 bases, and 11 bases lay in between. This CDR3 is CASKLPGYNEQFF. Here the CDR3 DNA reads TGTGCCAGTAAGTTACCAGGGTACAATGAGCAGTTCTTC. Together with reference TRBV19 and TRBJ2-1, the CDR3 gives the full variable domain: DGGITQSPKYLFRKEGQNVTLSCEQNLNHDAMYWYRQDPGQGLRLIYYSQIVNDFQKGDIAEGYSVSREKKESFPLTVTSAQKNPTAFYLCASKLPGYNEQFFGPGTRLTVL.

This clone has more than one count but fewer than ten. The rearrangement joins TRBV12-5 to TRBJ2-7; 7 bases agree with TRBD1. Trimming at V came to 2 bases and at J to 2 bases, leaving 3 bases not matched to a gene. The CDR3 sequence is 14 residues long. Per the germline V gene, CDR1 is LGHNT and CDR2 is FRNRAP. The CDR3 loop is CASGLPGTAYEQYF. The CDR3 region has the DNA TGTGCTAGTGGTTTGCCCGGGACAGCCTACGAGCAGTACTTC. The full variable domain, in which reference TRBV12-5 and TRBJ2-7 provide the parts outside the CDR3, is DARVTQTPRHKVTEMGQEVTMRCQPILGHNTVFWYRQTMMQGLELLAYFRNRAPLDDSGMPKDRFSAEMPDATLATLKIQPSEPRDSAVYFCASGLPGTAYEQYFGPGTRLTVT.

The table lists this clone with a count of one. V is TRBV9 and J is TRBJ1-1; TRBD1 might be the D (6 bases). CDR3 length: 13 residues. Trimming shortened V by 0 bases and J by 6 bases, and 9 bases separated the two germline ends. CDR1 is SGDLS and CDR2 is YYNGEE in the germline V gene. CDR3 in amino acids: CASSVAQGSEAFF. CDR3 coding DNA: TGTGCCAGCAGCGTAGCACAGGGTTCTGAAGCTTTCTTT.

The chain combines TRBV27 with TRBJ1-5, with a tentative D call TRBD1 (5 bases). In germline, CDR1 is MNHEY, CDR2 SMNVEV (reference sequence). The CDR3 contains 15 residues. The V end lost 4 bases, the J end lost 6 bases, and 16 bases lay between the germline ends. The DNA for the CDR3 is TGTGCCAGCAGTTCACTTGAGGGGCTCGGTCAGCCCCAGCATTTT. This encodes CASSSLEGLGQPQHF.

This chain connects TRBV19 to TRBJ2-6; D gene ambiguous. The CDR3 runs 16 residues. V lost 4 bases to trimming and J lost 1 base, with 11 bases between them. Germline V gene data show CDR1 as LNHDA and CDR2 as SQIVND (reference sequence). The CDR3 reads CASSTYSPSGANVLTF. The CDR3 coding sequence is TGTGCCAGTAGTACCTACAGCCCGTCTGGGGCCAACGTCCTGACTTTC.

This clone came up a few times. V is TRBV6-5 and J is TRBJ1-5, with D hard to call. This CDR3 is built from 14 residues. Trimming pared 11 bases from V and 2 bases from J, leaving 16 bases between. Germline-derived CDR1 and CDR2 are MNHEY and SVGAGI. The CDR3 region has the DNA TGTGCCTGCCAAAACAGAGCCGGCAATCAGCCCCAGCATTTT. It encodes CACQNRAGNQPQHF.